A selection of T cell receptor beta chains follows, all from one sample in a study of shared clonotypes between healthy human individuals. The method was immunoSEQ multiplex PCR; TCRdb's version includes in-frame clones alone and lacks a portion of them. The data contain 2.3 million or so clones, approximately 93% of them singletons. Sequenced sample: naive CD4+ T cells from PBMCs. The receptors derive from a man between 18 and 35 years old in good health. Some clones in this sample may be carry-over from other donors' samples. Each CDR3 is given with its conserved first and last residue.

>NA|TRBV30
CAWSPGQSFSYEQYF
>TRBJ2-1|TRBV9
CASSVGELAGGEQFF
>TRBJ2-2|TRBV9
CASSVTPVANTGELFF
>TRBJ2-1|TRBV19
CASRPSLLGEQFF
>TRBJ1-2|TRBV7-8
CASSPQENYGYTF
>TRBJ2-7|TRBV30
CAWSLRFEQYF
>TRBJ2-5|TRBV20-1
CSARGGETQYF
>TRBJ1-2|TRBV7-8
CASSPQGGGYTF
>TRBJ1-5|TRBV5-8
CASSPDRGRNQPQHF
>TRBJ1-1|TRBV27
CASSSDRENTEAFF
>TRBJ1-2|TRBV7-9
CASSLVGGPPYGYTF
>TRBJ1-2|TRBV18
CASSPMTGNSGYTF
>TRBJ2-7|TRBV6-1
CASSSTADSYEQYF
>TRBJ2-7|TRBV7-3
CASSLGTSGRDEQYF
>TRBJ2-2|TRBV6-1
CASSGSQRTGELFF
>TRBJ1-1|TRBV5-1
CASSWDFGTEAFF
>TRBJ2-1|TRBV28
CASDVASGRPYNEQFF
>TRBJ2-7|TRBV5-4
CASSFLAGDFHEQYF
>TRBJ2-3|TRBV11-1
CASSFARDTDTQYF
>TRBJ1-3|TRBV7-2
CASSSDLGGTIYF
>TRBJ1-3|TRBV9
CASSSSAGTPSGNTIYF
>TRBJ2-3|TRBV29-1
CSVEAGGSDTQYF
>TRBJ2-2|TRBV19
CASRGGLPAWDLFF
>TRBJ2-1|TRBV30
CAGLAGVPAEQFF
>TRBJ2-2|TRBV5-4
CASSLLGSGRTGELFF
>TRBJ2-5|TRBV19
CANPDRQETQYF
>TRBJ1-5|TRBV7-3
CASSLEAHQPQHF
>TRBJ1-4|TRBV2
CASSGRGRGNEKLFF
>TRBJ2-1|TRBV5-1
CASSLVLAGDNEQFF
>TRBJ2-7|TRBV7-9
CASKPGTGREQYF
>TRBJ2-6|TRBV5-1
CASSQASGANVLTF
>TRBJ1-4|TRBV6-5
CASSLGQPATNEKLFF
>TRBJ2-7|TRBV6-5
CASSYSTVFYEQYF
>TRBJ2-7|TRBV19
CASSVNRHQYF
>TRBJ1-1|TRBV4-2
CASSQEWRGEGAFF
>TRBJ2-1|TRBV9
CASSVDSGRGEQFF
>TRBJ1-5|TRBV19
CASSPRVQNQPQHF
>TRBJ2-1|TRBV5-1
CASSLGTSGSSYNEQFF
>TRBJ2-7|TRBV4-1
CASSQGAGESYEQYF
>TRBJ1-6|TRBV25-1
CASSETALINSPLHF
>TRBJ2-5|TRBV27
CASSQRREETQYF
>TRBJ2-7|TRBV28
CASNRAAVSYEQYF
>TRBJ2-1|TRBV7-3
CASTQVGGSGSYEQFF
>TRBJ2-4|TRBV7-2
CASSLRVSAENIQYF
>TRBJ2-7|TRBV30
CAWTWKPGQGRYEQYF
>TRBJ2-7|TRBV7-2
CASSLGLAASYEQYF
>TRBJ2-5|TRBV5-1
CASERGDSETQYF
>TRBJ1-2|TRBV9
CASSQQGNYGYTF
>TRBJ1-5|TRBV6-6
CASRNRISNQPQHF
>TRBJ2-2|TRBV29-1
CSATRGANTGELFF